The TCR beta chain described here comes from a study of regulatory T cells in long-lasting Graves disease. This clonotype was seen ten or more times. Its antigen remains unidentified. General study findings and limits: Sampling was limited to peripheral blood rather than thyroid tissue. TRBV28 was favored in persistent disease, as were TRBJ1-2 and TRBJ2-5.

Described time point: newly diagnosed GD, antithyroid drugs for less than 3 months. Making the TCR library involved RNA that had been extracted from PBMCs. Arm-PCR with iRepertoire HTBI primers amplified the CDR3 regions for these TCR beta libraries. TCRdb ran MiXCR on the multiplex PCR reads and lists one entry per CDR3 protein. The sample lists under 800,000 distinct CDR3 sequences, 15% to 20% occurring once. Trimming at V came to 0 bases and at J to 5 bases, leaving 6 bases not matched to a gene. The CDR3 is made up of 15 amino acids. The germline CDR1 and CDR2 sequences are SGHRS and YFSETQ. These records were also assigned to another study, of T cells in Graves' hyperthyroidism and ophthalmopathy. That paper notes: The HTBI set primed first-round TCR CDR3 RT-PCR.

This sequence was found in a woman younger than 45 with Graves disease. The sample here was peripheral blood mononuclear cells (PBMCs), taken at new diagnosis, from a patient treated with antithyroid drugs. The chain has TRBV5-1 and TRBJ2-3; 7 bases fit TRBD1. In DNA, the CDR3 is TGCGCCAGCAGCTTGGGGGACAGTCGTCAAGATACGCAGTATTTT. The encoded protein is CASSLGDSRQDTQYF.